The following is a T cell receptor (beta chain) sequence with its context. The repertoire was sequenced with immunoSEQ multiplex PCR; TCRdb's copy has only in-frame clones and lacks some. The data contain tens of thousands of clones, roughly 89% of them singletons. The V gene's germline CDR1 is MNHEY and CDR2 SVGAGI. This CDR3 has 14 residues. V dropped 6 bases and J dropped 3; count of bases not matched to a gene: 6. The entry originates in a study of blood T cell repertoires in COVID-19. On the study more broadly: Nucleic acid was either cDNA or gDNA, and it came from T cells, B-cell-depleted T cells, or PBMCs.

The source of this sequence is an elderly woman with acute or convalescent COVID-19. The chain employs TRBV6-5 and TRBJ2-3; TRBD1 agrees at 7 bases. The sequencing input was peripheral blood. The CDR3 loop reads CASRKQGFTDTQYF. DNA of the CDR3: TGTGCCAGCAGAAAACAGGGGTTTACAGATACGCAGTATTTT.